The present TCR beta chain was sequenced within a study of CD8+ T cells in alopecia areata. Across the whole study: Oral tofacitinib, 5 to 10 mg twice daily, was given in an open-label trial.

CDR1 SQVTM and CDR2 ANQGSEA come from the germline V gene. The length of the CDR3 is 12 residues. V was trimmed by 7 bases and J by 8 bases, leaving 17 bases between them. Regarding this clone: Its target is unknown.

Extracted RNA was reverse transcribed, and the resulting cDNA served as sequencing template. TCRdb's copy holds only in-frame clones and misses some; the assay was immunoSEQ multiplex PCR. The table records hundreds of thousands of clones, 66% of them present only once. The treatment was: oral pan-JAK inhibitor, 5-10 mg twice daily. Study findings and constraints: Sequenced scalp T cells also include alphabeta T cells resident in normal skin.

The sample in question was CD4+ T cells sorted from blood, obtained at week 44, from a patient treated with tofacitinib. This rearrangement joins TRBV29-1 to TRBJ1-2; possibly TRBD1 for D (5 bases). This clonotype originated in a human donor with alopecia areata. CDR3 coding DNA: TGCAGCGCCGATGGGGCGATGGGGGGCTACACCTTC. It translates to CSADGAMGGYTF.